Given below is one T cell receptor (beta chain) in context. Its cognate antigen is unknown. The data stem from a study of shared clonotypes between healthy human individuals. Overall study context: Researchers assigned three CD4 naive, three CD4 memory, two CD8 naive and one CD8 memory plate to each donor. General study results and limits: Clonotypes that were shared across a few donors made up roughly 5% of naive CD4 clonotypes. Memory subsets generally showed smaller estimated richness than naive subsets did.

The data were produced by immunoSEQ multiplex PCR, yet TCRdb's version contains in-frame clones alone and is incomplete. The sample lists 700,000 to 950,000 clones, about 96% occurring once. Terminally differentiated effector memory CD45RA+ cells were left out of the naive CD8 fraction, which was CD45RO-negative and positively selected for CCR7. Healthy and HIV-negative, the adult donors had no recent acute infections or vaccinations. V dropped 0 bases and J dropped 8 bases, with 13 bases sitting between them. Germline assignment: CDR1 MNHEY and CDR2 SVGAGI. The CDR3 consists of 15 residues. The TCR sequence derives from a man younger than 45 in good health. This sequence joins TRBV6-5 and TRBJ1-4; D not certain. Sequencing input: naive CD8+ T cells sorted from blood. CDR3 in DNA: TGTGCCAGCAGTTACTCCCAGATCGATGGGGAAAAACTGTTTTTT. It translates to CASSYSQIDGEKLFF.